A single sample gave rise to the 23 T cell receptor beta chains below, sequenced in a study of shared clonotypes between healthy human individuals. Using immunoSEQ multiplex PCR, the repertoire was profiled, and TCRdb retains in-frame clones only, with some absent. The table records around 610,000 clones, 95% to 96% of them present only once. CD8 cells regarded as naive lacked CD45RO, were positively chosen for CCR7, and omitted terminally differentiated effector memory CD45RA+ cells. Sequences were obtained from naive CD8+ T cells sorted from blood. These receptors were taken from a woman in her 30s in good health.

In DNA form, the CDR3 reads TGTGCCAGCAGCCCGGGACAGGGGGACCTCTACGAGCAGTACTTC. The encoded protein is CASSPGQGDLYEQYF. V is TRBV7-9 and J is TRBJ2-7; 11 bases are shared with TRBD1. The CDR3 length is 15 residues. The V gene's germline CDR1 is SEHNR and CDR2 FQNEAQ (reference sequence). J was trimmed by 3 bases and V by 5 bases; bases with no gene match: 6.

The chain joins TRBV18 to TRBJ2-7, with 9 bases matching TRBD1. CDR3 size: 14 residues. The junction had 3 bases not matched to a gene; V was cut back by 3 bases and J by 3 bases. Per the germline V gene, CDR1 is KGHSH and CDR2 is LQKENI. DNA for the CDR3: TGTGCCAGCTCACCGGGGGGACAGGGCTACGAGCAGTACTTC. Protein sequence: CASSPGGQGYEQYF.

This sequence joins TRBV6-5 and TRBJ1-6; possibly TRBD1 for D (5 bases). The ends were cut back, 0 bases at V and 10 bases at J, with 7 bases in the middle. The CDR3 sequence is 13 residues long. Germline CDR1 is MNHEY and CDR2 is SVGAGI. CDR3 nucleotides: TGTGCCAGCAGTTACTCAGGGGCCTCACCCCTCCACTTT. Amino acids: CASSYSGASPLHF.

The chain links TRBV5-4 to TRBJ1-1; TRBD1 might be the D (6 bases). V dropped 4 bases and J dropped 4 bases, with 11 bases sitting between them. The CDR3 consists of 13 residues. From germline, CDR1 is SGHNT and CDR2 YYREEE (reference sequence). Here the CDR3 DNA reads TGTGCCAGCAGCGGGGGCGGGGGCACTGAAGCTTTCTTT. This codes for CASSGGGGTEAFF.

The chain joins TRBV6-5 to TRBJ2-7; D not resolved. This CDR3 contains 13 residues. V was pared by 0 bases and J by 7 bases, with 10 bases between. The V gene's germline CDR1 is MNHEY and CDR2 SVGAGI. The CDR3 nucleotides are TGTGCCAGCAGTTACTCGTTGGGATGGGAGCAGTACTTC. It specifies CASSYSLGWEQYF.

This clone was seen more than once but under ten times. The chain employs TRBV19 and TRBJ1-5; D is possibly TRBD1 (5 bases). CDR3 length equals 12 residues. V lost 7 bases and J lost 4, with 8 bases in between. Germline V lookup: CDR1 LNHDA, CDR2 SQIVND (reference sequence). CDR3 loop: CASTGQNQPQHF. Written as DNA, the CDR3 is TGTGCCAGTACGGGGCAGAATCAGCCCCAGCATTTT.

This chain joins TRBV5-1 and TRBJ2-7; 13 bases agree with TRBD2. CDR1 and CDR2 (germline): SGHRS, YFSETQ. The CDR3 has 13 residues. The junction had 6 bases not matched to a gene; V was cut back by 4 bases and J by 11 bases. This CDR3 reads CASSPGLAGFEYF. Here the CDR3 DNA reads TGCGCCAGCAGCCCGGGACTAGCGGGATTCGAGTACTTC.

The V gene is TRBV4-2, the J gene TRBJ2-7; unclear D gene. The germline gives CDR1 LGHNA, CDR2 YNFKEQ. The CDR3 totals 16 residues. Trimming left V 0 bases short and J 7 bases short, with 19 bases between. The DNA for the CDR3 is TGTGCCAGCAGCCAAGAGATCGGGCCACTGTGGGGAGAGCAGTACTTC. Encoded protein: CASSQEIGPLWGEQYF.

The chain recombines TRBV6-5 with TRBJ2-5, with D unresolved. Per the germline V gene, CDR1 is MNHEY and CDR2 is SVGAGI. V was pared by 8 bases and J by 4 bases, with 14 bases between. The CDR3 is 13 amino acids. The CDR3 sequence is CASFGPRLETQYF. Here the CDR3 DNA reads TGTGCCAGCTTCGGGCCGAGGTTAGAGACCCAGTACTTC.

This clone occurred once. The chain links TRBV9 to TRBJ2-7; the D gene is possibly TRBD1 (6 bases). CDR1 SGDLS and CDR2 YYNGEE come from the germline V gene. V lost 7 bases and J lost 10, with 15 bases in between. The CDR3 spans 11 residues. CDR3 sequence (DNA): TGTGCCAGCTCTACAGGGCCCGAACAGTACTTC. Protein sequence: CASSTGPEQYF.

The V gene is TRBV28, the J gene TRBJ1-1; no clear D. V lost 2 bases to trimming and J lost 1 base, with 5 bases between them. Germline V gives CDR1 MDHEN, CDR2 SYDVKM. The CDR3 contains 13 residues. In DNA form, the CDR3 reads TGTGCCAGCAGTTTAATCCCGAACACTGAAGCTTTCTTT. Its protein is CASSLIPNTEAFF.

The chain couples TRBV9 to TRBJ1-4; the D is unclear. Germline-derived CDR1 and CDR2 are SGDLS and YYNGEE. Trimming cost V 3 bases and J 7 bases, with 13 bases left between them. The CDR3 runs to 14 residues. The CDR3 coding sequence is TGTGCCAGCAGCGCTGGTTACGGTTTTGAAAAACTGTTTTTT. This encodes CASSAGYGFEKLFF.

The CDR3 here is CASSLSAGVLSYEQYF. The DNA for the CDR3 is TGTGCCAGCAGTTTATCGGCGGGAGTGTTAAGCTACGAGCAGTACTTC. The chain carries TRBV27 and TRBJ2-7, with TRBD2 matching over 7 bases. With V trimmed by 0 bases and J by 3 bases, 8 bases remained unmatched. Germline values: CDR1 MNHEY, CDR2 SMNVEV (reference sequence). The CDR3 has 16 residues.

The chain uses TRBV2 and TRBJ2-7; D not resolved. The CDR3 totals 13 residues. V lost 3 bases, J lost 10 bases, and 16 bases lay in between. Germline CDR1 and CDR2: SNHLY and FYNNEI. This CDR3 is CASSDSRTSGQYF. As DNA, the CDR3 is TGTGCCAGCAGTGATAGCCGGACCTCGGGTCAGTACTTC.

The V and J genes are TRBV4-1 and TRBJ2-1, with TRBD2 matching 10 bases. The CDR3 spans 16 residues. Germline loops: CDR1 MGHRA, CDR2 YSYEKL. V lost 2 bases, J lost 4 bases, and 5 bases stayed unmatched. The chain's CDR3 is CASSQREREGYNEQFF. The DNA for the CDR3 is TGCGCCAGCAGCCAAAGGGAGCGGGAGGGGTACAATGAGCAGTTCTTC.

The chain recombines TRBV4-1 with TRBJ2-2, with D possibly being TRBD2 (5 bases). Germline values: CDR1 MGHRA, CDR2 YSYEKL. Trimming cost V 5 bases and J 0 bases, with 13 bases left between them. This CDR3 is 16 amino acids long. The chain's CDR3 is CASSYWTAANTGELFF. CDR3 DNA: TGCGCCAGCAGCTACTGGACTGCGGCGAACACCGGGGAGCTGTTTTTT.

V usage is TRBV10-3 and J usage is TRBJ2-1; D gene unclear. The V end lost 2 bases, the J end lost 9 bases, and 14 bases lay between the germline ends. CDR1 and CDR2 (germline): ENHRY, SYGVKD. The CDR3 loop spans 14 amino acids. CDR3 DNA: TGTGCCATCAGTGAGCCGGACGGCCCGGGTGAGCAGTTCTTC. It specifies CAISEPDGPGEQFF.

The chain employs TRBV30 and TRBJ2-1, with D hard to call. Germline CDR1 GTSNPN, CDR2 SVGIG (reference sequence). With 2 bases removed from V and 1 base from J, the gap between germline ends came to 9 bases. The CDR3 length is 14 residues. CDR3 DNA sequence: TGTGCCTGGAGTATCATGGGGTCCTACAATGAGCAGTTCTTC. Protein sequence: CAWSIMGSYNEQFF. The variable domain in full, completed from reference TRBV30 and TRBJ2-1, reads SQTIHQWPATLVQPVGSPLSLECTVEGTSNPNLYWYRQAAGRGLQLLFYSVGIGQISSEVPQNLSASRPQDRQFILSSKKLLLSDSGFYLCAWSIMGSYNEQFFGPGTRLTVL.

This chain connects TRBV6-5 to TRBJ2-1, with D possibly being TRBD2 (7 bases). Germline assignment: CDR1 MNHEY and CDR2 SVGAGI. CDR3 length: 14 residues. Trimming took off 2 bases at V and 5 bases at J, with 10 bases between the two ends. The CDR3 DNA reads TGTGCCAGCAGTTACAGGGGGGGTCACAATGAGCAGTTCTTC. Translating it yields CASSYRGGHNEQFF.

J is TRBJ2-7 and V is TRBV28, with 9 bases matching TRBD1. Germline assignment: CDR1 MDHEN and CDR2 SYDVKM. Trimming removed 5 bases from V and 6 bases from J; junction bases left unmatched: 11. This CDR3 is 15 amino acids long. As DNA, the CDR3 is TGTGCCAGCAGTCGACAGGGGGGAAGTTACTGCGAGCAGTACTTC. This translates into CASSRQGGSYCEQYF.

A single count supports this clone. This sequence joins TRBV2 and TRBJ1-1; D is unresolved. From germline, CDR1 is SNHLY and CDR2 FYNNEI. The CDR3 is 12 residues long. Between the trimmed V and J ends, which lost 8 bases and 1 base, there was a span of 8 bases. This CDR3 is CASQRPNTEAFF. The CDR3 DNA reads TGTGCCAGCCAAAGGCCGAACACTGAAGCTTTCTTT. Looking up the rest from reference TRBV2 and TRBJ1-1 gives the full variable domain: EPEVTQTPSHQVTQMGQEVILRCVPISNHLYFYWYRQILGQKVEFLVSFYNNEISEKSEIFDDQFSVERPDGSNFTLKIRSTKLEDSAMYFCASQRPNTEAFFGQGTRLTVV.

The chain combines TRBV28 with TRBJ2-5; D is perhaps TRBD1 or TRBD2 (5 bases each). V gave up 7 bases and J gave up 1 base, with 13 bases separating them. Per the germline V gene, CDR1 is MDHEN and CDR2 is SYDVKM. The CDR3 totals 14 residues. This CDR3 is CASTLSGTQETQYF. The DNA of the CDR3 is TGTGCCAGCACCCTTAGTGGGACCCAAGAGACCCAGTACTTC. Combining the CDR3 with reference TRBV28 and TRBJ2-5 gives the whole variable domain DVKVTQSSRYLVKRTGEKVFLECVQDMDHENMFWYRQDPGLGLRLIYFSYDVKMKEKGDIPEGYSVSREKKERFSLILESASTNQTSMYLCASTLSGTQETQYFGPGTRLLVL.

The chain is built from TRBV28 and TRBJ2-1; D remains ambiguous. The germline V and J ends were trimmed by 3 bases and 3 bases, with 9 bases remaining between them. This CDR3 spans 14 amino acids. Germline V gives CDR1 MDHEN, CDR2 SYDVKM. CDR3 coding DNA: TGTGCCAGCAGTTTCCTACAGAGCTACAATGAGCAGTTCTTC. This sequence encodes CASSFLQSYNEQFF. Variable domain in full (rest from reference TRBV28 and TRBJ2-1): DVKVTQSSRYLVKRTGEKVFLECVQDMDHENMFWYRQDPGLGLRLIYFSYDVKMKEKGDIPEGYSVSREKKERFSLILESASTNQTSMYLCASSFLQSYNEQFFGPGTRLTVL.